This T cell receptor beta chain was recovered during a study of human T cells and chemical hapten exposure. The wider study: 2% DPC was applied to roughly 2 cm by roughly 2 cm of upper inner arm skin for sensitization.

General observations from the study: Donors' alopecia may make their immune response differ from healthy people's.

Germline V gene data show CDR1 as SGHDN and CDR2 as FVKESK. The length of the CDR3 is 13 residues. V lost 6 bases and J lost 6, with 14 bases in between. From the RACE reads, TCRdb called clonotypes with MiXCR, one entry per CDR3 protein. Of some 180,000 distinct CDR3 sequences in the sample, 20% to 25% were seen once. A note on this clonotype: The antigen remains undetermined.

The time point was: patch test 1, 2 weeks after DPC sensitization. The treatment here: therapeutic diphenylcyclopropenone sensitization with weekly scalp DPC. The donor pool consisted of alopecia patients aged 18 to 70 years, considered suitable for DPC. Extraction yielded total RNA from whole blood (unfractionated). Here the sequenced sample was whole blood, taken in connection with sensitization to the hapten diphenylcyclopropenone (DPC). The chain is built from TRBV14 and TRBJ1-1, with TRBD1 as a possible D gene (6 bases). The receptor comes from a woman between 50 and 59 years old with alopecia areata. Some clones in this sample may be carry-over from other donors' samples. The CDR3 protein is CASRSQGSAEAFF. CDR3 coding DNA: TGTGCCAGCAGGTCACAGGGATCCGCTGAAGCTTTCTTT.